This entry features one TCR beta chain sequence. The sample is drawn from a study of T cell responses to AZD1222 COVID-19 vaccine. CDR3 length: 17 amino acids. TCRdb's table, derived via immunoSEQ multiplex PCR, lists solely in-frame clones and lacks some. This sample yields over 120,000 clones, of which around nine tenths are seen a single time; roughly 3.7% belongs to the top ten. The source of this sequence is an adult in good health. The sample here was peripheral blood, taken on day 0 of AZD1222 vaccination. V gene TRBV21-1 combines with J gene TRBJ1-6. TRBV21-1 is reported as a pseudogene. CDR3 in DNA: TGTGCCAGCAGCAAAGAAGGGGGAGGACACCAAGGTTCACCCCTCCACTTT. It codes for CASSKEGGGHQGSPLHF.